The rows below give T cell receptor beta chains drawn from one sample of a study of spatial heterogeneity in lung cancer. One entry per CDR3 protein results from TCRdb running MiXCR on the 5' RACE reads. The data contain 5,100 or so distinct CDR3 sequences, roughly 24% of them seen just once; the ten biggest clones take up approximately 15%. Sequenced material: PBMCs, taken at surgery. The source of these receptors is a male donor with early-stage non-small cell lung cancer. Both conserved end residues are part of each CDR3. The order of the fields is D gene, clone size, V gene, J gene, CDR3 DNA, CDR3 protein. A D gene is named only where the DNA matches it firmly. Rows give clone size only sometimes, using once, few, many, or a class for an expanded clone.

D gene: -; clone size: medium-sized; V gene: TRBV18; J gene: TRBJ1-1; CDR3 DNA: TGTGCCAGCTCACCACCGTTTGAGGGCTTGAACACTGAAGCTTTCTTT; CDR3 protein: CASSPPFEGLNTEAFF
D gene: -; clone size: medium-sized; V gene: TRBV7-9; J gene: TRBJ2-6; CDR3 DNA: TGTGCCAGCAGCTTAATCCCGATGATCTCTGGGGCCAACGTCCTGACTTTC; CDR3 protein: CASSLIPMISGANVLTF
D gene: -; clone size: -; V gene: TRBV29-1; J gene: TRBJ2-2; CDR3 DNA: TGCAGCGTTGAAGGGTCAGGGGAGCTGTTTTTT; CDR3 protein: CSVEGSGELFF
D gene: TRBD1; clone size: -; V gene: TRBV3-1; J gene: TRBJ1-6; CDR3 DNA: TGTGCCAGCAGCCAGGACAGGGGATTCAATTCACCCCTCCACTTT; CDR3 protein: CASSQDRGFNSPLHF
D gene: TRBD2; clone size: medium-sized; V gene: TRBV5-1; J gene: TRBJ2-7; CDR3 DNA: TGCGCCAGCAGCTTGTCAGTAGCGGGAAACGAGCAGTACTTC; CDR3 protein: CASSLSVAGNEQYF
D gene: TRBD2; clone size: medium-sized; V gene: TRBV5-5; J gene: TRBJ2-3; CDR3 DNA: TGTGCCAGCAGCTTGTTGGCGGGGGGCTACCTGAGCACAGATACGCAGTATTTT; CDR3 protein: CASSLLAGGYLSTDTQYF
D gene: -; clone size: medium-sized; V gene: TRBV2; J gene: TRBJ1-5; CDR3 DNA: TGTGCCAGCAGTGGTAGCGGGGGTGGCAATCAGCCCCAGCATTTT; CDR3 protein: CASSGSGGGNQPQHF
D gene: -; clone size: medium-sized; V gene: TRBV5-6; J gene: TRBJ1-6; CDR3 DNA: TGTGCCAGCAGCTTAGTCGGCAGGCCCTATAATTCACCCCTCCACTTT; CDR3 protein: CASSLVGRPYNSPLHF
D gene: TRBD1; clone size: medium-sized; V gene: TRBV19; J gene: TRBJ2-6; CDR3 DNA: TGTGCCAGTAGTACGGGACAGCCGAGTCTTGGGGCCAACGTCCTGACTTTC; CDR3 protein: CASSTGQPSLGANVLTF
D gene: -; clone size: large; V gene: TRBV20-1; J gene: TRBJ1-1; CDR3 DNA: TGCAGTGCTAGAACAACCGCGGGTTTCATGAACACTGAAGCTTTCTTT; CDR3 protein: CSARTTAGFMNTEAFF